The rows below give T cell receptor beta chains drawn from one sample of a study of Graves' ophthalmopathy and Graves' hyperthyroidism. TCRdb re-called the multiplex PCR reads with MiXCR, one entry per CDR3 protein. The data show roughly 160,000 distinct CDR3 sequences, about 40% seen once. Sequencing input: peripheral blood. The receptors here all came from a woman between 40 and 50 years old with Graves' ophthalmopathy. Each CDR3 is given with its conserved first and last residue. The order of the fields is J gene, D gene, clone size, V gene, CDR3 protein, CDR3 DNA. A D gene is named only where the DNA matches it firmly. Clone size is not always given. Where it is, it says once, few, many or a class for expanded clones.

TRBJ2-5	TRBD2	many	TRBV7-2	CASSASGRGETQYF	TGTGCCAGCAGCGCCAGCGGGAGAGGGGAGACCCAGTACTTC
TRBJ2-7	TRBD2	many	TRBV6-2/TRBV6-3	CASRRGYYEQYF	TGTGCCAGCAGGCGGGGGTACTACGAGCAGTACTTC
TRBJ1-5	TRBD1	many	TRBV7-8	CASSLGQGANQPQHF	TGTGCCAGCAGCTTAGGACAGGGGGCCAATCAGCCCCAGCATTTT
TRBJ2-5	-	many	TRBV6-1	CASSGPFTGLAETQYF	TGTGCCAGCAGTGGCCCTTTTACAGGCTTGGCTGAGACCCAGTACTTC
TRBJ1-3	TRBD1	many	TRBV4-2	CASSPERDRISGNTIYF	TGTGCCAGCAGCCCAGAGCGGGACAGGATCTCTGGAAACACCATATATTTT
TRBJ1-5	TRBD1	-	TRBV6-2/TRBV6-3	CASSATGTEGQPQHF	TGTGCCAGCAGTGCGACCGGGACAGAAGGTCAGCCCCAGCATTTT
TRBJ2-7	TRBD2	-	TRBV28	CASKAASGGNYEQYF	TGTGCCAGCAAGGCTGCGTCGGGAGGAAACTACGAGCAGTACTTC
TRBJ1-5	-	-	TRBV12-3/TRBV12-4	CASSANKGINPHF	TGTGCCAGCAGTGCGAATAAGGGGATCAATCCGCATTTT
TRBJ2-5	-	many	TRBV7-9	CASSFLTQEETQYF	TGTGCCAGCAGCTTCTTGACCCAGGAAGAGACCCAGTACTTC
TRBJ1-5	TRBD1	many	TRBV27	CASSTGGNNQPQHF	TGTGCCAGCAGTACAGGGGGAAACAATCAGCCCCAGCATTTT
TRBJ1-2	-	-	TRBV27	CASSLRQTNYGYTF	TGTGCCAGCAGTTTACGACAGACTAACTATGGCTACACCTTC
TRBJ1-1	TRBD1	-	TRBV6-1	CASSGDRGRNTEAFF	TGTGCCAGCAGTGGAGACAGGGGACGAAACACTGAAGCTTTCTTT
TRBJ2-7	TRBD1	many	TRBV7-2	CASSPLTGGSYEQYF	TGTGCCAGCAGCCCCCTCACAGGGGGTTCCTACGAGCAGTACTTC
TRBJ1-5	TRBD1	-	TRBV12-3/TRBV12-4	CASSGQGAGDQPQHF	TGTGCCAGCAGCGGACAGGGGGCAGGGGATCAGCCCCAGCATTTT
TRBJ1-1	TRBD1	many	TRBV19	CASQGTDNTEAFF	TGTGCCAGTCAAGGGACAGATAACACTGAAGCTTTCTTT
TRBJ2-4	-	many	TRBV18	CASSPNTVKNIQYF	TGTGCCAGCTCGCCGAATACGGTCAAAAACATTCAGTACTTC
TRBJ1-4	TRBD1	-	TRBV4-2	CASSTRAGQGNEKLFF	TGTGCCAGCAGCACCCGAGCCGGACAGGGTAATGAAAAACTGTTTTTT
TRBJ1-1	TRBD1	many	TRBV19	CASSPQGQGTEAFF	TGTGCCAGTAGTCCTCAGGGACAGGGAACTGAAGCTTTCTTT
TRBJ2-5	TRBD2	few	TRBV6-1	CASSPGGGRETQYF	TGTGCCAGCAGTCCCGGGGGGGGTAGGGAGACCCAGTACTTC
TRBJ1-5	-	-	TRBV29-1	CSVGAAVNQPQHF	TGCAGCGTTGGGGCGGCAGTCAATCAGCCCCAGCATTTT
TRBJ1-1	-	many	TRBV9	CASSGENTEAFF	TGTGCCAGCAGCGGAGAGAACACTGAAGCTTTCTTT
TRBJ2-7	-	-	TRBV10-3	CASSGPLVGEQYF	TGTGCCTCCAGCGGGCCACTAGTGGGCGAGCAGTACTTC
TRBJ1-1	TRBD1	many	TRBV30	CAWSAIDRGGTEAFF	TGTGCCTGGAGTGCCATCGACAGGGGAGGCACTGAAGCTTTCTTT
TRBJ2-5	TRBD2	-	TRBV6-4	CASSGTSGSQETQYF	TGTGCCAGCAGTGGGACTAGCGGGAGTCAAGAGACCCAGTACTTC
TRBJ1-1	TRBD1	few	TRBV28	CASSIPQGGTEAFF	TGTGCCAGCAGTATACCACAGGGGGGAACTGAAGCTTTCTTT
TRBJ1-1	-	many	TRBV7-8	CASSLQGRENTEAFF	TGTGCCAGCAGCTTACAGGGACGGGAGAACACTGAAGCTTTCTTT
TRBJ1-5	-	many	TRBV20-1	CSASSLPGRGRDSNQPQHF	TGCAGTGCTAGTTCTTTGCCCGGGAGGGGGAGAGATAGCAATCAGCCCCAGCATTTT
TRBJ1-1	-	many	TRBV11-3	CASSRQGPSSGTEAFF	TGTGCCAGCAGCCGCCAGGGACCTTCCAGTGGCACTGAAGCTTTCTTT
TRBJ2-5	-	few	TRBV6-4	CASAGAGQIGSGYQETQYF	TGTGCCAGCGCTGGAGCAGGCCAAATAGGGAGCGGGTACCAAGAGACCCAGTACTTC
TRBJ1-2	-	-	TRBV2	CASRGSTAERSGGYTF	TGTGCCAGCAGAGGCTCGACAGCAGAGCGTTCGGGGGGCTACACCTTC
TRBJ2-7	-	many	TRBV18	CASSPRGPGYEQYF	TGTGCCAGCTCACCACGGGGTCCCGGCTACGAGCAGTACTTC
TRBJ1-5	TRBD1	-	TRBV12-3/TRBV12-4	CATTEDRDNQPQHF	TGTGCCACCACCGAGGACAGGGATAATCAGCCCCAGCATTTT
TRBJ2-5	-	-	TRBV29-1	CSVEDSQETQYF	TGCAGCGTTGAAGACTCACAAGAGACCCAGTACTTC
TRBJ1-1	TRBD1	-	TRBV6-5	CASSSGQGTAFF	TGTGCCAGCAGTTCGGGACAGGGCACAGCTTTCTTT
TRBJ2-2	TRBD2	-	TRBV6-2/TRBV6-3	CASSYSKGLAGFPNTGELFF	TGTGCCAGCAGTTACTCGAAGGGACTAGCGGGGTTTCCGAACACCGGGGAGCTGTTTTTT
TRBJ1-2	-	-	TRBV28	CASRLTAGATYGYTF	TGTGCCAGCCGATTAACAGCAGGGGCCACCTATGGCTACACCTTC
TRBJ2-7	-	-	TRBV12-3/TRBV12-4	CASKRVGYEQYF	TGTGCCAGCAAGCGAGTTGGCTACGAGCAGTACTTC
TRBJ1-2	-	many	TRBV11-3	CASSPNTGRTNYGYTF	TGTGCCAGCAGCCCGAATACAGGGAGAACTAACTATGGCTACACCTTC
TRBJ1-1	-	-	TRBV29-1	CSADSGVGAFF	TGCAGCGCTGACAGTGGGGTCGGAGCTTTCTTT
TRBJ2-5	-	once	TRBV7-7	CASSSRVMGETQYF	TGTGCTAGCAGCTCCAGGGTAATGGGAGAGACCCAGTACTTC
TRBJ2-5	TRBD2	-	TRBV7-9	CASSSGLASGETQYF	TGTGCCAGCAGCTCGGGACTAGCGAGTGGGGAGACCCAGTACTTC
TRBJ1-2	-	-	TRBV6-2/TRBV6-3	CASSYSNYGYTF	TGTGCCAGCAGTTACTCTAATTATGGCTACACCTTC
TRBJ2-7	-	-	TRBV6-2/TRBV6-3	CASTGDRTYEQYF	TGTGCCAGCACTGGGGACCGTACCTACGAGCAGTACTTC
TRBJ2-6	-	-	TRBV27	CASIPSLGTGANVLTF	TGTGCCAGCATACCATCCCTTGGGACCGGGGCCAACGTCCTGACTTTC
TRBJ2-7	-	-	TRBV6-1	CASRKRTDLTYEQYF	TGTGCCAGCAGGAAACGGACAGATCTGACCTACGAGCAGTACTTC
TRBJ1-1	-	many	TRBV6-5	CASSYSPSIRWTEAFF	TGTGCCAGCAGTTACTCTCCGTCAATTAGGTGGACTGAAGCTTTCTTT